The rows below give T cell receptor beta chains drawn from one sample of a study of T cell changes during pregnancy in multiple sclerosis. Using immunoSEQ multiplex PCR, the repertoire was profiled, and TCRdb retains in-frame clones only, with some absent. The profile covers approximately 89,000 clones, with about 93% appearing a single time and around 1.8% taken by the ten largest. The input for sequencing was peripheral blood, taken after pregnancy. The origin of the receptors is a female donor in good health, enrolled as a control in a pregnancy study. Each CDR3 is given with its conserved first and last residue. A D gene is named only where the DNA matches it firmly. Where a row states a size, it is once, few, many or the class of an expanded clone; other rows omit it.

clone_size: once; d_call: TRBD2; v_call: TRBV4-2; j_call: TRBJ2-1; cdr3_aa: CASSPRRAGVLHEQFF; cdr3_nt: TGTGCCAGCAGCCCCCGTCGGGCGGGAGTACTACATGAGCAGTTCTTC
clone_size: once; d_call: TRBD2; v_call: TRBV27; j_call: TRBJ2-7; cdr3_aa: CASSLSGGASSYEQYF; cdr3_nt: TGTGCCAGCAGTTTATCCGGGGGGGCCTCCTCCTACGAGCAGTACTTC
clone_size: -; d_call: -; v_call: TRBV27; j_call: TRBJ1-5; cdr3_aa: CASSLRYSNQPQHF; cdr3_nt: TGTGCCAGCAGTCTCCGGTATAGCAATCAGCCCCAGCATTTT
clone_size: -; d_call: -; v_call: TRBV5-4; j_call: TRBJ2-6; cdr3_aa: CASSFQGRLSGANVLTF; cdr3_nt: TGTGCCAGCAGCTTTCAGGGGCGCCTTTCTGGGGCCAACGTCCTGACTTTC
clone_size: -; d_call: TRBD1; v_call: TRBV5-1; j_call: TRBJ2-7; cdr3_aa: CASSHGTASYEQYF; cdr3_nt: TGCGCCAGCAGCCACGGGACAGCGTCCTACGAGCAGTACTTC
clone_size: once; d_call: TRBD1; v_call: TRBV5-1; j_call: TRBJ1-1; cdr3_aa: CASSPRQGLNTEAFF; cdr3_nt: TGCGCCAGCAGCCCAAGACAGGGGCTGAACACTGAAGCTTTCTTT
clone_size: -; d_call: TRBD1; v_call: TRBV6-5; j_call: TRBJ2-2; cdr3_aa: CASSYPRGGHGELFF; cdr3_nt: TGTGCCAGCAGTTACCCCAGAGGGGGCCACGGGGAGCTGTTTTTT
clone_size: -; d_call: TRBD2; v_call: TRBV28; j_call: TRBJ2-1; cdr3_aa: CASSLLAAYNEQFF; cdr3_nt: TGTGCCAGCAGTTTGCTAGCGGCATACAATGAGCAGTTCTTC
clone_size: -; d_call: -; v_call: TRBV2; j_call: TRBJ1-4; cdr3_aa: CASSVQDSGEKLFF; cdr3_nt: TGTGCCAGCAGTGTGCAAGATTCCGGTGAAAAACTGTTTTTT
clone_size: once; d_call: TRBD1; v_call: TRBV10-3; j_call: TRBJ2-3; cdr3_aa: CAISGGQGGLTDTQYF; cdr3_nt: TGTGCCATCAGCGGAGGACAGGGGGGCCTCACAGATACGCAGTATTTT
clone_size: -; d_call: -; v_call: TRBV5-1; j_call: TRBJ1-2; cdr3_aa: CASGREYSNYGYTF; cdr3_nt: TGCGCCAGCGGTCGAGAATACTCTAACTATGGCTACACCTTC
clone_size: -; d_call: TRBD1; v_call: TRBV28; j_call: TRBJ2-7; cdr3_aa: CASSLFTLRDRAYEQYF; cdr3_nt: TGTGCCAGCAGTCTGTTTACACTCCGGGACAGAGCCTACGAGCAGTACTTC
clone_size: -; d_call: -; v_call: TRBV29-1; j_call: TRBJ2-5; cdr3_aa: CSVVTPQGREETQYF; cdr3_nt: TGCAGCGTCGTGACACCACAGGGTAGGGAAGAGACCCAGTACTTC
clone_size: -; d_call: TRBD1; v_call: TRBV28; j_call: TRBJ1-4; cdr3_aa: CASATGALHEKLFF; cdr3_nt: TGTGCCAGCGCAACAGGGGCCCTTCACGAAAAACTGTTTTTT
clone_size: -; d_call: TRBD1; v_call: TRBV27; j_call: TRBJ2-1; cdr3_aa: CASSPDRAHEQFF; cdr3_nt: TGTGCCAGCAGTCCTGACAGGGCCCATGAGCAGTTCTTC
clone_size: -; d_call: TRBD1; v_call: TRBV28; j_call: TRBJ2-7; cdr3_aa: CASSFPVGQATFYEQYF; cdr3_nt: TGTGCCAGCAGTTTCCCGGTCGGACAGGCCACCTTCTACGAGCAGTACTTC
clone_size: once; d_call: -; v_call: TRBV27; j_call: TRBJ1-2; cdr3_aa: CASSSRGGNYGYTF; cdr3_nt: TGTGCCAGCAGTTCAAGAGGGGGTAACTATGGCTACACCTTC
clone_size: -; d_call: -; v_call: TRBV5-5; j_call: TRBJ1-5; cdr3_aa: CASSLARGGPQHF; cdr3_nt: TGTGCCAGCAGCTTGGCACGCGGAGGGCCCCAGCATTTT
clone_size: -; d_call: -; v_call: TRBV7-9; j_call: TRBJ2-7; cdr3_aa: CASSLAEGTYEQYF; cdr3_nt: TGTGCCAGCAGCTTAGCGGAGGGCACCTACGAGCAGTACTTC
clone_size: -; d_call: -; v_call: TRBV30; j_call: TRBJ2-7; cdr3_aa: CAWSVKEGYPFTYEQYF; cdr3_nt: TGTGCCTGGAGTGTAAAGGAGGGCTACCCGTTCACCTACGAGCAGTACTTC
clone_size: -; d_call: -; v_call: TRBV5-1; j_call: TRBJ1-4; cdr3_aa: CASSLGTLSEKLFF; cdr3_nt: TGCGCCAGCAGCCTAGGCACCTTAAGTGAAAAACTGTTTTTT
clone_size: -; d_call: -; v_call: TRBV2; j_call: TRBJ2-7; cdr3_aa: CASSENPFSYEQYF; cdr3_nt: TGTGCCAGCAGTGAAAATCCTTTCTCCTACGAGCAGTACTTC
clone_size: -; d_call: -; v_call: TRBV19; j_call: TRBJ1-1; cdr3_aa: CASSIDGGAAASEAFF; cdr3_nt: TGTGCCAGTAGTATAGATGGTGGGGCGGCAGCCTCAGAAGCTTTCTTT
clone_size: -; d_call: TRBD1; v_call: TRBV27; j_call: TRBJ1-5; cdr3_aa: CASRWTGPYSNQPQHF; cdr3_nt: TGTGCCAGCAGATGGACAGGACCGTATAGCAATCAGCCCCAGCATTTT
clone_size: -; d_call: TRBD2; v_call: TRBV5-1; j_call: TRBJ2-5; cdr3_aa: CASSAGLAGGETQYF; cdr3_nt: TGCGCCAGCAGCGCGGGACTAGCGGGAGGAGAGACCCAGTACTTC
clone_size: -; d_call: -; v_call: TRBV10-3; j_call: TRBJ1-4; cdr3_aa: CAIGAGEKLFF; cdr3_nt: TGTGCCATCGGGGCCGGGGAAAAACTGTTTTTT
clone_size: -; d_call: TRBD2; v_call: TRBV15; j_call: TRBJ2-1; cdr3_aa: CATSSGRGGNEQFF; cdr3_nt: TGTGCCACTAGTAGCGGGAGAGGGGGAAATGAGCAGTTCTTC
clone_size: -; d_call: TRBD2; v_call: TRBV5-4; j_call: TRBJ2-1; cdr3_aa: CASSRIWTSGYNEQFF; cdr3_nt: TGTGCCAGCAGCCGGATCTGGACTAGCGGATACAATGAGCAGTTCTTC
clone_size: -; d_call: -; v_call: TRBV6-5; j_call: TRBJ2-3; cdr3_aa: CASSRSGGTDTQYF; cdr3_nt: TGTGCCAGCAGTCGGTCGGGGGGCACAGATACGCAGTATTTT
clone_size: -; d_call: TRBD2; v_call: TRBV7-2; j_call: TRBJ2-2; cdr3_aa: CASSPSGVNTGELFF; cdr3_nt: TGTGCCAGCAGCCCGAGCGGGGTCAACACCGGGGAGCTGTTTTTT
clone_size: -; d_call: -; v_call: TRBV27; j_call: TRBJ2-3; cdr3_aa: CASSYAGLERDTQYF; cdr3_nt: TGTGCCAGCAGTTACGCGGGACTTGAAAGAGATACGCAGTATTTT
clone_size: -; d_call: TRBD1; v_call: TRBV11-1; j_call: TRBJ1-5; cdr3_aa: CASSPDRDQPQHF; cdr3_nt: TGTGCCAGCAGCCCGGACAGGGATCAGCCCCAGCATTTT
clone_size: -; d_call: TRBD2; v_call: TRBV10-3; j_call: TRBJ2-2; cdr3_aa: CAIAGSGRENTGELFF; cdr3_nt: TGTGCCATCGCGGGGAGCGGGAGGGAGAACACCGGGGAGCTGTTTTTT
clone_size: -; d_call: TRBD1; v_call: TRBV28; j_call: TRBJ1-1; cdr3_aa: CASSPGQGYSEAFF; cdr3_nt: TGTGCCAGCAGTCCGGGACAGGGGTACTCTGAAGCTTTCTTT
clone_size: -; d_call: TRBD1; v_call: TRBV23-1; j_call: TRBJ2-7; cdr3_aa: CARRRGRPEQYF; cdr3_nt: TGCGCCAGAAGAAGGGGGCGCCCCGAGCAGTACTTC
clone_size: -; d_call: -; v_call: TRBV7-2; j_call: TRBJ2-7; cdr3_aa: CASSLEFQRSSYEQYF; cdr3_nt: TGTGCCAGCAGCTTAGAGTTCCAGCGGAGCTCCTACGAGCAGTACTTC
clone_size: -; d_call: TRBD1; v_call: TRBV14; j_call: TRBJ2-1; cdr3_aa: CASSQRYGTGFYNEQFF; cdr3_nt: TGTGCCAGCAGCCAGAGGTACGGGACAGGGTTCTACAATGAGCAGTTCTTC
clone_size: -; d_call: TRBD1; v_call: TRBV6-5; j_call: TRBJ1-1; cdr3_aa: CASSPGGENTEAFF; cdr3_nt: TGTGCCAGCAGCCCAGGGGGAGAGAACACTGAAGCTTTCTTT
clone_size: -; d_call: TRBD2; v_call: TRBV30; j_call: TRBJ2-1; cdr3_aa: CAGSSGLAGDYNEQFF; cdr3_nt: TGTGCTGGCTCCTCGGGACTAGCGGGAGACTACAATGAGCAGTTCTTC
clone_size: -; d_call: TRBD2; v_call: TRBV2; j_call: TRBJ2-1; cdr3_aa: CASTRTSREQFF; cdr3_nt: TGTGCCAGCACTAGGACTAGCCGTGAGCAGTTCTTC
clone_size: -; d_call: TRBD1; v_call: TRBV27; j_call: TRBJ2-7; cdr3_aa: CASGVARGPYEQYF; cdr3_nt: TGTGCCAGCGGAGTAGCGAGGGGGCCCTACGAGCAGTACTTC